A selection of T cell receptor beta chains follows, all from one sample in a study of blood T cell repertoires in COVID-19. Repertoires were generated with immunoSEQ multiplex PCR, while TCRdb's copy carries only in-frame clones and drops some. The sample contains more than 100,000 clones, around 82% of which appear only once. Sequenced material: peripheral blood. The receptors come from a man in his sixties with acute or convalescent COVID-19. CDR3s include the opening cysteine and the closing phenylalanine or tryptophan. A D gene is named only where the DNA matches it firmly. Clone size, where shown, is once, few, many, or a class for clones that have expanded.

D gene,J gene,V gene,clone size,CDR3 protein,CDR3 DNA
-,TRBJ2-5,TRBV19,-,CASSPGQYETQYF,TGTGCCAGTAGTCCCGGACAGTACGAGACCCAGTACTTC
-,TRBJ1-1,TRBV12-5,few,CASGLSGGMNTEAFF,TGTGCTAGTGGTTTGAGTGGGGGGATGAACACTGAAGCTTTCTTT
TRBD2,TRBJ2-1,TRBV18,once,CASARLAGTSYNEQFF,TGTGCCAGCGCCAGACTAGCGGGAACATCGTACAATGAGCAGTTCTTC
-,TRBJ1-4,TRBV19,once,CASSPPPRRAEKLFF,TGTGCCAGTAGTCCCCCCCCGAGGAGGGCTGAAAAACTGTTTTTT
TRBD1,TRBJ2-3,TRBV6-5,-,CASSSTGFADTQYF,TGTGCCAGCAGTTCGACAGGGTTCGCAGATACGCAGTATTTT
-,TRBJ2-5,TRBV6-4,once,CASSEESGETQYF,TGTGCCAGCAGTGAAGAGAGCGGCGAGACCCAGTACTTC
-,TRBJ2-5,TRBV18,-,CASSPPAGDQETQYF,TGTGCCAGCTCACCACCCGCAGGGGATCAAGAGACCCAGTACTTC
-,TRBJ2-5,TRBV5-1,-,CASSLEQGRETQYF,TGCGCCAGCAGCTTGGAACAGGGGAGGGAGACCCAGTACTTC
-,TRBJ2-5,TRBV3-1/TRBV3-2,-,CASSTTGTIEETQYF,TGTGCCAGCAGCACAACGGGGACAATCGAAGAGACCCAGTACTTC
-,TRBJ1-4,TRBV6-6,-,CASRPGHLGMVEKLFF,TGTGCCAGCAGACCAGGACATTTGGGGATGGTTGAAAAACTGTTTTTT
TRBD2,TRBJ2-3,TRBV24-1,-,CATSDLPSGDTQYF,TGTGCCACCAGTGACCTCCCTAGCGGAGATACGCAGTATTTT